The 6 T cell receptor beta chains presented below share a single source sample, sequenced in a study of cytotoxic CD8 clonotypes in ibrutinib-treated CLL. Using immunoSEQ multiplex PCR, the repertoire was profiled, and TCRdb retains in-frame clones only, with some absent. The sample holds roughly 330,000 clones; roughly 70% are singletons and the top ten take just under 6.5%. Here the sequenced sample was PBMCs, taken after 36 months of ibrutinib treatment. The receptors were sampled from a human donor with chronic lymphocytic leukemia.

This clone was recorded only once. V is TRBV2 and J is TRBJ2-7, with a weak D call TRBD1 (6 bases). Germline V CDR1 and CDR2: SNHLY, FYNNEI. Trimming shortened V by 8 bases and J by 2 bases, and 10 bases separated the two germline ends. The CDR3 contains 12 residues. The CDR3 DNA reads TGTGCCAGCGTGGCAGGGGCCTACGAGCAGTACTTC. It encodes CASVAGAYEQYF.

This chain joins TRBV21-1 and TRBJ2-7; the listed D gene, TRBD1, was not tested against the DNA. TRBV21-1 is described as a pseudogene. The CDR3 is made up of 11 amino acids. CDR3 in amino acids: CASSNETPQYF. Here the CDR3 DNA reads TGTGCCAGCAGCAATGAAACACCGCAGTACTTC.

This rearrangement joins TRBV4-1 to TRBJ1-1, with D possibly being TRBD1 (6 bases). Trimming stripped 2 bases from V and 4 bases from J, with 17 bases between. Germline V gene sequence: CDR1 MGHRA, CDR2 YSYEKL. The CDR3 has 16 amino acids. DNA of the CDR3: TGCGCCAGCAGCCAATCGGGGGCAGGGTCAGGCACTGAAGCTTTCTTT. It encodes CASSQSGAGSGTEAFF.

There are a few counts of this clone. The gene calls are TRBV7-6 and TRBJ2-3; D remains unclear. Trimming cost V 5 bases and J 4 bases, with 13 bases left between them. The length of the CDR3 is 14 residues. CDR1 SGHVS and CDR2 FNYEAQ come from the germline V gene. As DNA, the CDR3 is TGTGCCAGCAGCCGAGATCGAAGCTCAGATACGCAGTATTTT. Translating gives CASSRDRSSDTQYF.

This chain joins TRBV2 and TRBJ2-2; D might be TRBD1 (5 bases). CDR1 is SNHLY and CDR2 is FYNNEI in the germline V gene. V lost 10 bases, J lost 4 bases, and 19 bases lay in between. The CDR3 has 15 residues. DNA for the CDR3: TGTGCCAACTCCAACCCGCAGGGTATCACCGGGGAGCTGTTTTTT. This gives the protein CANSNPQGITGELFF.

This clone was counted a few times. CDR3 coding DNA: TGCGCCAGCAGCTCGTGGCCAGGTGTTGGGTACGAGCAGTACTTC. Translation gives CASSSWPGVGYEQYF. The gene calls are TRBV5-1 and TRBJ2-7, with D uncertain. Trimming took off 3 bases at V and 4 bases at J, with 17 bases between the two ends. Germline CDR1 reads SGHRS; CDR2 reads YFSETQ. The CDR3 is 15 residues long.